The rows below give T cell receptor beta chains drawn from one sample of a study of blood T cell repertoires in COVID-19. The data were produced by immunoSEQ multiplex PCR, yet TCRdb's version contains in-frame clones alone and is incomplete. Of 240,000 or so clones listed, roughly 87% were seen once; the top ten hold more than 6%. Sequencing input: peripheral blood. The receptors were gathered from a man aged 60-69 years who had recovered from COVID-19. Each CDR3 is given with its conserved first and last residue. Fields, in order: V gene, clone size, J gene, D gene, CDR3 DNA, CDR3 protein. The D gene is left open where the match is weak. Not all rows give a size; the values are once, few, many and, for expanded clones, a class.

TRBV9	-	TRBJ2-7	-	TGTGCCAGCAGCGTAGATTGGAGGAGCTCCTACGAGCAGTACTTC	CASSVDWRSSYEQYF
TRBV2	-	TRBJ1-6	-	TGTGCCAGCGATTGGCCGCAGGGCTCACCCCTCCACTTT	CASDWPQGSPLHF
TRBV12-3/TRBV12-4	-	TRBJ1-5	TRBD1	TGTGCCAGCAGGGGACAGAGCAATCAGCCCCAGCATTTT	CASRGQSNQPQHF
TRBV7-8	-	TRBJ2-1	-	TGTGCCAGCAGCCGCACAGAGGGCTCCTACAATGAGCAGTTCTTC	CASSRTEGSYNEQFF
TRBV5-1	-	TRBJ2-5	-	TGCGCCAGCAGCTCGGAGGGGCTAGCTGGCGAGACCCAGTACTTC	CASSSEGLAGETQYF
TRBV18	once	TRBJ1-5	-	TGTGCCAGCTCCCCCGCCGGGCAGCCCCAGCATTTT	CASSPAGQPQHF
TRBV6-5	-	TRBJ1-5	-	TGTGCCAGCAGTTCCCCAGGGTTGGGCAATCAGCCCCAGCATTTT	CASSSPGLGNQPQHF
TRBV7-9	-	TRBJ2-2	-	TGTGCCAGCAGCTTAGCGCTGGCAACCGGGGAGCTGTTTTTT	CASSLALATGELFF
TRBV12-3/TRBV12-4	-	TRBJ1-2	-	TGTGCCAGCAGTCCGCACCAGGGTGGCTACACCTTC	CASSPHQGGYTF
TRBV7-2	-	TRBJ2-7	-	TGTGCCAGCAGCTTAGGAGTCCGAGCGGAGAGCCCCTACGAGCAGTACTTC	CASSLGVRAESPYEQYF
TRBV5-1	-	TRBJ2-2	TRBD2	TGCGCCAGCAGAGGCGGGGGAGCCGGGGAGCTGTTTTTT	CASRGGGAGELFF
TRBV27	-	TRBJ2-7	-	TGTGCCAGCAGTTTCCTCCGGGACTCAAGGAACGAGCAGTACTTC	CASSFLRDSRNEQYF
TRBV30	-	TRBJ2-3	-	TGTGCCTGGAGTGTACTTGAGGCCACAGATACGCAGTATTTT	CAWSVLEATDTQYF
TRBV28	few	TRBJ2-7	TRBD1	TGTGCCAGCAGTCCGAACAGGGGTTACGAGCAGTACTTC	CASSPNRGYEQYF
TRBV19	once	TRBJ1-2	-	TGTGCCAGTAGTCCGGCAGGGTATGACTATGGCTACACCTTC	CASSPAGYDYGYTF
TRBV3-1/TRBV3-2	-	TRBJ1-1	TRBD1	TGTGCCAGCAGCCAAGGACCGGACAGGGCTACGAACACTGAAGCTTTCTTT	CASSQGPDRATNTEAFF
TRBV5-6	-	TRBJ1-2	-	TGTGCCAGCAGCTTCGTTGCCAGGGCTGACTATGGCTACACCTTC	CASSFVARADYGYTF
TRBV5-1	-	TRBJ2-2	-	TGCGCCAGCAGCTTGGTCGGGGGACCCCACACCGGGGAGCTGTTTTTT	CASSLVGGPHTGELFF
TRBV9	-	TRBJ1-6	-	TGTGCCAGCAGCGTAGATCCAGGGAATTCACCCCTCCACTTT	CASSVDPGNSPLHF
TRBV14	-	TRBJ1-2	-	TGTGCCAGCAGCCAAGTTCAGTTCTATGGCTACACCTTC	CASSQVQFYGYTF
TRBV5-4	-	TRBJ1-2	-	TGTGCCAGCAGCCTACAGGGCGACGATGGCTACACCTTC	CASSLQGDDGYTF
TRBV6-5	-	TRBJ1-2	TRBD1	TGTGCCAGCAGTCGTACAGGGGGAGAGGGCTACACCTTC	CASSRTGGEGYTF
TRBV9	-	TRBJ1-3	TRBD1	TGTGCCAGCAGCGTCACGAACAGGGGCCTCGACTCTGGAAACACCATATATTTT	CASSVTNRGLDSGNTIYF
TRBV7-9	-	TRBJ2-1	TRBD1	TGTGCCAGCAGCTTAGTCCTAGGGGACAGACACTACAATGAGCAGTTCTTC	CASSLVLGDRHYNEQFF
TRBV27	-	TRBJ1-2	-	TGTGCCAGCAGTGCGCCAGGGAGGAACTATGGCTACACCTTC	CASSAPGRNYGYTF
TRBV7-9	-	TRBJ1-5	TRBD1	TGTGCCAGCAGCGGGACAGGGTCAGGGGGGCTCAATCAGCCCCAGCATTTT	CASSGTGSGGLNQPQHF
TRBV24-1	-	TRBJ2-2	-	TGTGCCACCAGTGATTTCGGCCAGGGGGGATCCGGGGAGCTGTTTTTT	CATSDFGQGGSGELFF